This TCR beta chain was recovered during a study of blood T cell repertoires in COVID-19. About the study: Material from acute and convalescent COVID-19 was sourced from the United States, Italy and Spain.

The CDR3 spans 18 residues. Germline assignment: CDR1 SGDLS and CDR2 YYNGEE. The ends lost 6 bases at V and 0 bases at J; junction bases unmatched: 12. As processed by the authors: Reference gene primers were amplified, and this amplification served to estimate nucleated cell counts. The repertoire was sequenced with immunoSEQ multiplex PCR; TCRdb's copy has only in-frame clones and lacks some. The DNA gave D and trimming, while V, J and clone size come from that table. The table includes about 87,000 clones, 70% to 90% detected once. This clonotype was obtained from a man aged 40-49 years with acute or convalescent COVID-19. The chain combines TRBV9 with TRBJ2-1; 10 nucleotides agree with TRBD1. The material sequenced was peripheral blood. CDR3 residues: CASNPGDRGSSSYNEQFF. DNA for the CDR3: TGTGCCAGCAACCCCGGGGACAGGGGTTCAAGCTCCTACAATGAGCAGTTCTTC. Looking up the rest from reference TRBV9 and TRBJ2-1 gives the full variable domain: DSGVTQTPKHLITATGQRVTLRCSPRSGDLSVYWYQQSLDQGLQFLIQYYNGEERAKGNILERFSAQQFPDLHSELNLSSLELGDSALYFCASNPGDRGSSSYNEQFFGPGTRLTVL.